The T cell receptor beta chain under discussion was sequenced for a study of cytomegalovirus exposure and HLA in healthy donors. The CDR3 extends over 17 amino acids. V lost 1 base and J 7 bases, leaving 21 bases between the germline ends. CDR1 and CDR2 (germline): SGHRS, YFSETQ. The PCR had 60 Vbeta and 13 Jbeta primers. Sequenced by immunoSEQ multiplex PCR; TCRdb stores in-frame clones only, minus some. The table records 70,000 or so clones, roughly 78% of them present only once. Sequencing was carried out using PBMCs. This sequence joins TRBV5-1 and TRBJ2-1, with D maybe TRBD1 (5 bases). This receptor was obtained from a man between 18 and 29 years old in good health and CMV-seronegative. CDR3 region: CASSLRPTETFLNEQFF. The CDR3 DNA is TGCGCCAGCAGCTTGCGACCGACAGAAACATTCTTAAATGAGCAGTTCTTC.